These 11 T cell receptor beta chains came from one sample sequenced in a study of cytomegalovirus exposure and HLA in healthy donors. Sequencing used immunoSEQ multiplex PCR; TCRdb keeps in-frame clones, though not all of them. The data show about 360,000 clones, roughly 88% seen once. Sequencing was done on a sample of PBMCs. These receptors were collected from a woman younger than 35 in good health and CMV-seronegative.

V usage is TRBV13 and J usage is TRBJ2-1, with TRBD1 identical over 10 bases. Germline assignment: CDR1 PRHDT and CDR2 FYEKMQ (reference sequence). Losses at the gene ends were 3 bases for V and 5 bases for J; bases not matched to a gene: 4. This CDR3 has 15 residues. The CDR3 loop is CASSFGGTGDNEQFF. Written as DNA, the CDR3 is TGTGCCAGCAGCTTTGGCGGGACAGGGGACAATGAGCAGTTCTTC. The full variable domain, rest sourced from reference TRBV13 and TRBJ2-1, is AAGVIQSPRHLIKEKRETATLKCYPIPRHDTVYWYQQGPGQDPQFLISFYEKMQSDKGSIPDRFSAQQFSDYHSELNMSSLELGDSALYFCASSFGGTGDNEQFFGPGTRLTVL.

CDR3 sequence: CASSPTGGSYEQYF. CDR3 sequence (DNA): TGCGCCAGCAGTCCGACAGGGGGGTCCTACGAGCAGTACTTC. The chain joins TRBV4-1 to TRBJ2-7, with TRBD1 matching over 9 bases. The germline V gene encodes CDR1 MGHRA and CDR2 YSYEKL. Unmatched junction bases numbered 4, after V lost 6 bases and J lost 1 base. The length of the CDR3 is 14 residues.

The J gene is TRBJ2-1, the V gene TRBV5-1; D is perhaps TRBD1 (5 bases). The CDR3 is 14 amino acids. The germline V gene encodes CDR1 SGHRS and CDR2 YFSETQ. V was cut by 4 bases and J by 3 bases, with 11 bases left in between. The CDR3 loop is CASSARQSYNEQFF. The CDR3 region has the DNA TGCGCCAGCAGCGCCCGACAGAGCTACAATGAGCAGTTCTTC.

The CDR3 coding sequence is TGTGCCAGCAGTACGGACAGGGAGGTGGACATTCAGTACTTC. This sequence encodes CASSTDREVDIQYF. The chain is built from TRBV28 and TRBJ2-4; 8 bases agree with TRBD1. Germline CDR1 is MDHEN and CDR2 is SYDVKM. The CDR3 spans 14 residues. The trim removed 5 bases at V and 8 bases at J, leaving 8 bases unmatched.

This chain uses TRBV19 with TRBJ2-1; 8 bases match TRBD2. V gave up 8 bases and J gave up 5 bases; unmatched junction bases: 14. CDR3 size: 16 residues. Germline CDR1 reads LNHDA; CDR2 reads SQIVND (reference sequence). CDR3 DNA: TGTGCCAGTTCTACCGGGCAAGTAGCGGGAAACAATGAGCAGTTCTTC. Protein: CASSTGQVAGNNEQFF.

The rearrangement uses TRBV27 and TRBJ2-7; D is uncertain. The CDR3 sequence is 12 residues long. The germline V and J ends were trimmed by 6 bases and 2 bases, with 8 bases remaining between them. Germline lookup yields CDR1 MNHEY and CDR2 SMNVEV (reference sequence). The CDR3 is CASRREPYEQYF. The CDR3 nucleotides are TGTGCCAGCAGACGCGAGCCCTACGAGCAGTACTTC.

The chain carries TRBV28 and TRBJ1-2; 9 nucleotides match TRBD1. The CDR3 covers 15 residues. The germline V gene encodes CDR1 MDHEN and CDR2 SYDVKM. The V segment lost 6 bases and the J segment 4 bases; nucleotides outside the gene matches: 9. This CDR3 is CASRAGTGNGYGYTF. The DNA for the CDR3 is TGTGCCAGCAGAGCCGGGACAGGGAATGGCTATGGCTACACCTTC.

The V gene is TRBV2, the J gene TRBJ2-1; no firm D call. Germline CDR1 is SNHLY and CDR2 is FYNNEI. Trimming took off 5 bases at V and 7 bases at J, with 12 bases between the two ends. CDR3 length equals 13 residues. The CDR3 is CASSPLTGNEQFF. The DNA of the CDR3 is TGTGCCAGCAGTCCACTGACCGGGAATGAGCAGTTCTTC.

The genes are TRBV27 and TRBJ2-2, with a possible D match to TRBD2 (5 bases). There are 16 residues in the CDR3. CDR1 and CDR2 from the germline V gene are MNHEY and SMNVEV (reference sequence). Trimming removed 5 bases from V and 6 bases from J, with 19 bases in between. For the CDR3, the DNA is TGTGCCAGCAGTCTTATATTGGTTGGAGGACCCGGGGAGCTGTTTTTT. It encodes CASSLILVGGPGELFF.

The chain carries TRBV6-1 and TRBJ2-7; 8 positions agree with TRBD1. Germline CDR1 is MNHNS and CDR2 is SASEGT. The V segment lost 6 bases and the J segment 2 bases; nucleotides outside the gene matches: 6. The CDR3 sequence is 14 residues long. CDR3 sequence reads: CASSRDRTTYEQYF. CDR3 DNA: TGTGCCAGCAGCCGGGACAGGACGACCTACGAGCAGTACTTC.

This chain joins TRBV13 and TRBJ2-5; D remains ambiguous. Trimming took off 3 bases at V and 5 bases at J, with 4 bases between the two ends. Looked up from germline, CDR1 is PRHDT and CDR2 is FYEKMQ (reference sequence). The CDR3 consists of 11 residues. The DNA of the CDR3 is TGTGCCAGCAGCTTGCGGGAGACCCAGTACTTC. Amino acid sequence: CASSLRETQYF.